This T cell receptor beta chain originates from a study of CD8+ T cells in alopecia areata. Looking at the study overall: Treated patients were dosed with oral tofacitinib, taking 5 to 10 mg twice daily. The study, taken as a whole, reports: Higher clonality was seen in lesional scalp than in normal scalp, especially in alopecia totalis/universalis. It was less clear whether patients shared TCRs than it was in mice, possibly because of HLA.

CDR3 length: 15 residues. Deletions cut 2 bases from V and 0 bases from J, with 12 bases between. The germline CDR1 and CDR2 sequences are SGHRS and YFSETQ. About this clone: No antigen is known for it.

Extracted RNA was reverse transcribed, and the resulting cDNA served as sequencing template. Profiled with immunoSEQ multiplex PCR; TCRdb holds only in-frame clones, not every one. The sample carries 150,000 to 200,000 clones, around three fifths recorded once. J is TRBJ2-7 and V is TRBV5-1; D unresolved. The sample in question was CD4+ T cells sorted from blood, obtained at week 0. The TCR sequence derives from a human donor with alopecia areata. The CDR3: CASSFGQASSYEQYF. The CDR3 DNA sequence: TGCGCCAGCAGCTTTGGGCAGGCGAGCTCCTACGAGCAGTACTTC.